This entry concerns a single T cell receptor beta chain. The target antigen is unknown. The CDR3 consists of 13 residues. Germline V gives CDR1 SEHNR, CDR2 FQNEAQ (reference sequence). V was trimmed by 6 bases and J by 3 bases, leaving 12 bases between them. This specimen belongs to a study of memory CD4+ T cells and cytomegalovirus serostatus. Study-wide background: This sample comes from healthy Belgian adults, fewer than ten CMV seropositive, roughly 22 seronegative. Study results and limitations: Each of approximately 73 CMV-associated TCRbeta sequences occurred in one to five individuals.

Original processing notes: After removing out-of-frame reads, around 2,100,000 distinct TCRbeta sequences remained. This table comes from immunoSEQ multiplex PCR, and its TCRdb copy is limited to in-frame clones, with some not included. D and trimming come from the DNA, and the V and J calls and clone size come from that table. The repertoire holds some 67,000 clones, with about 76% as singletons. The sort gate was single viable CD3+CD4+CD8-CD45RO+ cells for memory CD4+ T cells. Sequenced: memory CD4+ T cells from blood. The chain carries TRBV7-9 and TRBJ2-7; D remains unclear. This TCR was sampled from an adult in good health and CMV-seropositive. The CDR3 DNA is TGTGCCAGCAGTATAAGTGGGCTCTACGAGCAGTACTTC. Translating it yields CASSISGLYEQYF.